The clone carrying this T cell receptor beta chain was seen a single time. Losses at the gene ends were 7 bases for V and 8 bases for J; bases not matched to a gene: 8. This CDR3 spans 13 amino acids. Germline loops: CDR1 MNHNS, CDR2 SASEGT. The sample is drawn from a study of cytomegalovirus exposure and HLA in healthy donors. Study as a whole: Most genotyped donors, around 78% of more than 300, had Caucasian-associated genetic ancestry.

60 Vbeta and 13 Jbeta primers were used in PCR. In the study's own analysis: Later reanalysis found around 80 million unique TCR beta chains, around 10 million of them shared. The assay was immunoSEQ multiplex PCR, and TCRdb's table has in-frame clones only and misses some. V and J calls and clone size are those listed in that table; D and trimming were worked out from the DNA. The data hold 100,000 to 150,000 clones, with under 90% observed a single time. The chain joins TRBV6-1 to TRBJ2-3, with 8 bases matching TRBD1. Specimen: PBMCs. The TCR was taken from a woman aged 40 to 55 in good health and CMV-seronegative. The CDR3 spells CASTDRAKVTQYF. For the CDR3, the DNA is TGTGCCAGCACGGACAGGGCGAAGGTTACGCAGTATTTT.